These T cell receptor beta chains were read from a single sample in a study of blood T cell repertoires in COVID-19. The assay was immunoSEQ multiplex PCR, and TCRdb's table has in-frame clones only and misses some. The table records under 250,000 clones, about nine tenths of them present only once. Sequenced sample: PBMCs or T cells enriched from blood (not recorded which). The receptors come from a woman in her thirties with acute COVID-19. The CDR3 runs from the conserved cysteine through the conserved F or W. A D gene is named only where the DNA matches it firmly. A clone size is listed for some rows: how often the clone was seen (once, few, many), or a class if it is expanded.

v_call	d_call	clone_size	j_call	cdr3_aa	cdr3_nt
TRBV4-1	-	-	TRBJ2-7	CASSQPAGSYEQYF	TGCGCCAGCAGCCAACCCGCAGGGTCCTACGAGCAGTACTTC
TRBV27	-	-	TRBJ1-5	CASSLAGVRNQPQHF	TGTGCCAGCAGTTTAGCGGGGGTGAGGAATCAGCCCCAGCATTTT
TRBV7-9	-	-	TRBJ2-3	CASSLVQHTDTQYF	TGTGCCAGCAGCTTAGTACAACACACAGATACGCAGTATTTT
TRBV4-3	-	-	TRBJ1-4	CASSQEVGRGREKLFF	TGCGCCAGCAGCCAAGAAGTTGGAAGGGGGAGAGAAAAACTGTTTTTT
TRBV5-1	-	-	TRBJ1-2	CASSLTGEGGYTF	TGCGCCAGCAGCTTGACGGGGGAGGGTGGCTACACCTTC
TRBV28	-	-	TRBJ2-3	CASSPPRGSSTDTQYF	TGTGCCAGCAGTCCCCCCCGCGGATCTAGCACAGATACGCAGTATTTT
TRBV2	TRBD1	-	TRBJ2-5	CASSRDSQETQYF	TGTGCCAGCAGTCGGGACAGCCAAGAGACCCAGTACTTC
TRBV15	TRBD1	once	TRBJ1-6	CATSDVTGQGYPPLHF	TGTGCCACCAGCGATGTGACCGGACAGGGCTACCCACCCCTCCACTTT
TRBV27	-	-	TRBJ1-6	CASSFGWNSPLHF	TGTGCCAGCAGTTTCGGGTGGAATTCACCCCTCCACTTT
TRBV27	TRBD2	-	TRBJ2-7	CASSGPSGASYEQYF	TGTGCCAGCAGTGGGCCTAGCGGGGCCTCCTACGAGCAGTACTTC
TRBV7-2	-	-	TRBJ1-2	CASSETEKGYTF	TGTGCCAGCAGCGAGACAGAGAAAGGCTACACCTTC
TRBV9	TRBD2	-	TRBJ2-7	CASSVSGRDEQYF	TGTGCCAGCAGCGTTTCAGGGAGGGACGAGCAGTACTTC
TRBV9	-	once	TRBJ2-7	CASSVSDNSAYEQYF	TGTGCCAGCAGCGTTTCTGACAATTCAGCCTACGAGCAGTACTTC
TRBV27	-	many	TRBJ1-1	CASSLSANTEAFF	TGTGCCAGCAGTTTATCAGCGAACACTGAAGCTTTCTTT
TRBV7-9	TRBD1	-	TRBJ2-5	CASSRSGQGETQYF	TGTGCCAGCAGCAGGTCCGGACAGGGGGAGACCCAGTACTTC
TRBV10-1	-	-	TRBJ2-1	CASSVGQGTYNEQFF	TGCGCCAGCAGTGTGGGGCAGGGAACCTACAATGAGCAGTTCTTC
TRBV28	TRBD1	-	TRBJ2-2	CASSLTSTGSTGELFF	TGTGCCAGCAGTTTGACTTCGACAGGGTCCACCGGGGAGCTGTTTTTT
TRBV11-2	TRBD1	-	TRBJ2-7	CASSFDRAGGEQYF	TGTGCCAGCAGCTTTGACAGGGCGGGCGGCGAGCAGTACTTC
TRBV19	TRBD1	-	TRBJ2-7	CASSSRDRSYEQYF	TGTGCCAGTAGTTCTAGGGACAGGTCCTACGAGCAGTACTTC
TRBV28	TRBD1	-	TRBJ1-4	CASSLRPGTGKESELFF	TGTGCCAGCAGTTTGCGTCCCGGGACAGGGAAGGAGTCCGAACTGTTTTTT
TRBV29-1	TRBD2	few	TRBJ2-2	CSVLPTSGGAGGELFF	TGCAGCGTTCTCCCGACTAGCGGGGGGGCCGGCGGGGAGCTGTTTTTT
TRBV7-9	-	-	TRBJ1-4	CASSLGAANEKLFF	TGTGCCAGCAGCTTGGGCGCTGCTAATGAAAAACTGTTTTTT
TRBV30	TRBD1	-	TRBJ1-1	CAWRHGDRGSEAFF	TGTGCCTGGAGACATGGCGACAGGGGGTCTGAAGCTTTCTTT
TRBV7-7	-	-	TRBJ2-1	CASSLGVTEKYNEQFF	TGTGCCAGCAGCTTAGGGGTGACAGAGAAATACAATGAGCAGTTCTTC
TRBV3-1/TRBV3-2	TRBD2	-	TRBJ2-1	CASSQLSGHLDNEQFF	TGTGCCAGCAGCCAGCTTAGCGGGCATCTTGACAATGAGCAGTTCTTC
TRBV2	-	-	TRBJ1-1	CASNLGVNTEAFF	TGTGCCAGTAATCTTGGAGTGAACACTGAAGCTTTCTTT
TRBV7-9	-	-	TRBJ2-1	CASSFPLDRYNEQFF	TGTGCCAGCAGCTTCCCATTGGACAGATACAATGAGCAGTTCTTC
TRBV18	TRBD2	-	TRBJ2-2	CASSPYSRLAGNTGELFF	TGTGCCAGCTCACCGTACTCGCGGCTAGCGGGGAACACCGGGGAGCTGTTTTTT
TRBV19	TRBD1	-	TRBJ1-6	CASSGQGGFYYNSPLHF	TGTGCCAGTAGTGGGCAGGGGGGATTCTACTATAATTCACCCCTCCACTTT
TRBV9	-	few	TRBJ1-2	CASSVQGDYGYTF	TGTGCCAGCAGCGTACAGGGCGACTATGGCTACACCTTC
TRBV7-2	-	-	TRBJ2-1	CASSLVTGNNEQFF	TGTGCCAGCAGCTTAGTGACCGGGAACAATGAGCAGTTCTTC
TRBV4-1	-	-	TRBJ1-2	CASSQEPPGNYGYTF	TGCGCCAGCAGCCAAGAGCCTCCAGGGAACTATGGCTACACCTTC
TRBV2	-	-	TRBJ2-7	CASTRDREPRYEQYF	TGTGCCAGCACCCGCGACCGGGAACCACGGTACGAGCAGTACTTC